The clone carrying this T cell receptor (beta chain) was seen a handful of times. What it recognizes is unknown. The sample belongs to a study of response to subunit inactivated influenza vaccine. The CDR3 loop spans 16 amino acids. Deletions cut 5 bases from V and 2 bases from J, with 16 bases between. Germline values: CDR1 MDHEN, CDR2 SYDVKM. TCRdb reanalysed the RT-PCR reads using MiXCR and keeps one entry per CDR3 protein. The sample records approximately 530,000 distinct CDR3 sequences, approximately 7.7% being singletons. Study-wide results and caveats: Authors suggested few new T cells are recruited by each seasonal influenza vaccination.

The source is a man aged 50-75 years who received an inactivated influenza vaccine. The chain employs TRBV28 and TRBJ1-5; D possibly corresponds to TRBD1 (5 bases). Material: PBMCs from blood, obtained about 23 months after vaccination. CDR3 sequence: CASSTPRAKGNQPQHF. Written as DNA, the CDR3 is TGTGCCAGCAGTACCCCCAGGGCCAAGGGCAATCAGCCCCAGCATTTT.